The sequence of this T cell receptor beta chain was determined in a study of blood T cell repertoires in COVID-19. Study context: Nucleic acid was either cDNA or gDNA, and it came from T cells, B-cell-depleted T cells, or PBMCs.

In the authors' methods: Amplification of reference gene primers was used by the study to estimate nucleated cell counts. Sequencing was performed with immunoSEQ multiplex PCR; in TCRdb, only in-frame clones are kept and a portion is missing. That table gives V, J and clone size, and the DNA gave D and trimming. The sample contains approximately 280,000 clones, roughly 90% of which appear only once. This clone is a singleton in its sample. The sequence was collected from a man aged 45-60 years with acute or convalescent COVID-19. Material for sequencing was peripheral blood.

In DNA form, the CDR3 reads TGTGCCAGCAGTGACCTGGGACTAGCGGGGGGTGGAGAGCAGTTCTTC. As protein: CASSDLGLAGGGEQFF. This rearrangement joins TRBV6-1 to TRBJ2-1; TRBD2 matches 15 bases. J lost 10 bases, V lost 3 bases, and 7 bases had no gene match. The CDR3 extends over 16 amino acids. CDR1 is MNHNS and CDR2 is SASEGT in the germline V gene.